A selection of T cell receptor beta chains follows, all from one sample in a study of siplizumab effects on memory and regulatory T cells. Their recognized antigens are unknown. This table comes from immunoSEQ multiplex PCR, and its TCRdb copy is limited to in-frame clones, with some not included. The sample carries about 9,900 clones, roughly 40% recorded once. Sequencing was carried out using CFSE-low (dividing) CD4+ T cells sorted from an allogeneic mixed lymphocyte reaction. The source is a human donor in good health; the cells came from an allogeneic mixed lymphocyte reaction. CDR3s include the opening cysteine and the closing phenylalanine or tryptophan. A D gene is named only where the DNA matches it firmly. For some rows the clone size is stated as once, few or many, or as a class when expanded; others skip it.

v_call,j_call,d_call,clone_size,cdr3_nt,cdr3_aa
TRBV5-1,TRBJ2-3,-,medium-sized,TGCGCCAGCAGCTTGGTCCCAGATACGCAGTATTTT,CASSLVPDTQYF
TRBV6-6,TRBJ2-1,-,-,TGTGCCAGCCTTCAAAGTAGGGGCTACAATGAGCAGTTCTTC,CASLQSRGYNEQFF
TRBV19,TRBJ2-1,-,-,TGTGCCAGTAGATGGTCAGACAATGAGCAGTTCTTC,CASRWSDNEQFF
TRBV5-1,TRBJ1-1,-,-,TGCGCCAGCAGCTTGGGAGCGAACACTGAAGCTTTCTTT,CASSLGANTEAFF
TRBV7-9,TRBJ2-5,TRBD2,once,TGTGCCAGCAGTAGCACAACAGCGGGAGGCGGGAAGACCCAGTACTTC,CASSSTTAGGGKTQYF
TRBV18,TRBJ2-7,-,-,TGTGCCAGCTCAACAACTCAGTCCTACGAGCAGTACTTC,CASSTTQSYEQYF
TRBV29-1,TRBJ2-5,-,medium-sized,TGCAGCGCGACTCTGTACCAAGAGACCCAGTACTTC,CSATLYQETQYF
TRBV6-1,TRBJ1-2,TRBD1,-,TGTGCCATCAGTGAAAAAAGGGGACCGACAGGGGTCGACTATGGCTACACCTTC,CAISEKRGPTGVDYGYTF
TRBV7-2,TRBJ2-1,-,-,TGTGCCAGCAGCCCTCTCAGTGAGCAGTTCTTC,CASSPLSEQFF
TRBV7-9,TRBJ2-1,-,medium-sized,TGTGCCAGCAGCCCAGAGGGCCTACTCTACAATGAGCAGTTCTTC,CASSPEGLLYNEQFF
TRBV7-3,TRBJ2-1,TRBD2,-,TGTGCCAGCAGCCCCTTAGCGGGAGGCTACAATGAGCAGTTCTTC,CASSPLAGGYNEQFF
TRBV2,TRBJ2-5,-,-,TGTGCCAGCAGTGAACGTCTAAAAGAGACCCAGTACTTC,CASSERLKETQYF
TRBV5-4,TRBJ2-7,TRBD1,few,TGCGCCAGCAGCCGGACAGGGGGCTCCTACGAGCAGTACTTC,CASSRTGGSYEQYF
TRBV5-4,TRBJ1-5,-,-,TGTGCCAGCAGCTTCGGGAGCAATCAGCCCCAGCATTTT,CASSFGSNQPQHF
TRBV19,TRBJ1-5,TRBD1,few,TGTGCCAGTAGTCCTAGGACAGGGGGCACCAATCAGCCCCAGCATTTT,CASSPRTGGTNQPQHF
TRBV2,TRBJ2-7,-,few,TGTGCCAGCATGGACGGCTACTCCTACGAGCAGTACTTC,CASMDGYSYEQYF
TRBV10-3,TRBJ1-5,-,-,TGTGCCAGCAGTTACGTGTGGGGGGTCGGTCAGCCCCAGCATTTT,CASSYVWGVGQPQHF
TRBV11-3,TRBJ2-7,-,once,TGTGCCAGCAGCCAAGCCGGGTACGAGCAGTACTTC,CASSQAGYEQYF
TRBV19,TRBJ2-7,TRBD2,-,TGTGCCAGTAGTCCCCGCGATGGGCTAGCGGGGTTCTACGAGCAGTACTTC,CASSPRDGLAGFYEQYF
TRBV21-1,TRBJ2-3,-,medium-sized,TGTGCCAGCAGCAAAGCGCCCCACCACACAGATACGCAGTATTTT,CASSKAPHHTDTQYF
TRBV5-1,TRBJ1-5,-,medium-sized,TGCGCCAGCAGCTTGGCGGGGCAGGGTAATCAGCCCCAGCATTTT,CASSLAGQGNQPQHF
TRBV6-4,TRBJ1-1,-,medium-sized,TGTGCCAGCCGGGTGGAGGGGGGCCTGAACACTGAAGCTTTCTTT,CASRVEGGLNTEAFF
TRBV5-5,TRBJ2-4,-,few,TGTGCCAGCAGCTTGGGGGGAGGCATAGCCAAAAACATTCAGTACTTC,CASSLGGGIAKNIQYF
TRBV9,TRBJ1-3,-,medium-sized,TGTGCCAGCAGCGTCGGACAATCGGCGGGAAACACCATATATTTT,CASSVGQSAGNTIYF
TRBV5-1,TRBJ2-1,-,-,TGCGCCAGCAGCTTATGGACTTCGAGCTCCTACAATGAGCAGTTCTTC,CASSLWTSSSYNEQFF
TRBV19,TRBJ1-1,-,-,TGTGCCAGTAGTATAGGAGGCTCTGAAGCTTTCTTT,CASSIGGSEAFF
TRBV19,TRBJ1-1,-,-,TGTGCCAGTCGCCTGGGGGCCGGTGAAGCTTTCTTT,CASRLGAGEAFF
TRBV11-3,TRBJ2-3,-,-,TGTGCCAGCAGCCCACGATTAGCGTCGCAGTATTTT,CASSPRLASQYF
TRBV27,TRBJ1-3,-,few,TGTGCCAGCAGCCAGGATTGGGGGCACAGCTCTGGAAACACCATATATTTT,CASSQDWGHSSGNTIYF
TRBV21-1,TRBJ2-1,-,once,TGTGCCAGCAGCCCTGGACTAGCGGGAGCGGATGGAATATATGAGCAGTTCTTC,CASSPGLAGADGIYEQFF
TRBV18,TRBJ2-5,-,-,TGTGCCAGCTCACCATCTGGGCAAGAGACCCAGTACTTC,CASSPSGQETQYF
TRBV28,TRBJ1-2,-,medium-sized,TGTGCCAGCAGTCCCTCCCCCGGGGGCTATGGCTACACCTTC,CASSPSPGGYGYTF